These 7 T cell receptor beta chains share one sample of origin, sequenced in a study of PD-1 blockade in classical Hodgkin lymphoma. Time point of the sample: cycle 4 day 1 (C4D1), after more than five weeks of nivolumab. All the patients suffered relapse after autologous stem cell transplantation, and brentuximab vedotin exposure differed. Generated by immunoSEQ multiplex PCR, the TCRdb table keeps only in-frame clones and is missing some. The table has about 47,000 clones, 70% to 80% seen once. Here the sequenced sample was peripheral blood mononuclear cells (PBMCs), taken before the fourth cycle of nivolumab. All receptors derive from a human donor with classical Hodgkin lymphoma.

This chain uses TRBV4-1 with TRBJ1-6; tentative D call: TRBD1 (5 bases). The V gene lost 0 bases and the J gene lost 8 bases, with 14 bases spanning the gap. Germline V gives CDR1 MGHRA, CDR2 YSYEKL. The CDR3 length is 16 residues. The CDR3 spells CASSQELGDSYSPLHF. As DNA, the CDR3 is TGCGCCAGCAGCCAAGAACTTGGTGACAGCTATTCACCCCTCCACTTT.

The genes are TRBV18 and TRBJ2-7; D is possibly TRBD1 (6 bases). V shed 6 bases and J shed 3 bases, with 18 bases lying between them. CDR1 is KGHSH, CDR2 LQKENI, per germline. The CDR3 runs to 15 residues. Here the CDR3 DNA reads TGTGCCAGCTCCCTGGAAGAAACAGGGTTCTACGAGCAGTACTTC. Amino acids: CASSLEETGFYEQYF.

The V and J genes are TRBV14 and TRBJ1-2; 7 nucleotides align to TRBD1. Germline V gene sequence: CDR1 SGHDN, CDR2 FVKESK. The junction had 6 bases not matched to a gene; V was cut back by 3 bases and J by 2 bases. This CDR3 region has 15 residues. The CDR3 DNA follows: TGTGCCAGCAGCCATAGGGACAGCCAAAACTATGGCTACACCTTC. The encoded protein is CASSHRDSQNYGYTF.

V gene TRBV2 combines with J gene TRBJ1-5; no firm D call. Trimming cost V 8 bases and J 6 bases, with 17 bases left between them. CDR3 length equals 14 residues. CDR1 and CDR2 (germline): SNHLY, FYNNEI. CDR3 sequence reads: CASHGTASGQPQHF. CDR3 bases: TGTGCCAGCCACGGAACAGCCTCGGGTCAGCCCCAGCATTTT.

This clone appeared a few times. This chain joins TRBV10-1 and TRBJ1-1, with 8 positions matching TRBD1. With V trimmed by 7 bases and J by 3 bases, 10 bases remained unmatched. CDR3 length equals 15 residues. Germline loops: CDR1 WNHNN, CDR2 SYGVQD (reference sequence). The CDR3 loop is CASIQGALRDTEAFF. Written as DNA, the CDR3 is TGCGCCAGCATTCAGGGGGCGCTTCGGGACACTGAAGCTTTCTTT.

The chain couples TRBV5-1 to TRBJ2-7; weak D call: TRBD2 (5 bases). CDR1 is SGHRS and CDR2 is YFSETQ in the germline V gene. The CDR3 runs 14 residues. Trimming removed 4 bases from V and 2 bases from J, with 13 bases in between. CDR3 amino acids: CASSISGVTYEQYF. Here the CDR3 DNA reads TGCGCCAGCAGCATATCCGGGGTAACCTACGAGCAGTACTTC.

Notes on this clone: At one boundary the junction diverges from the germline segment, which might be a read error. V and J are TRBV4-2 and TRBJ2-3, with D possibly TRBD2 on 5 matching bases. This CDR3 contains 16 residues. The V gene's germline CDR1 is LGHNA and CDR2 YNFKEQ. The DNA for the CDR3 is TGTGCCAGCAGCAAAGATACAAATACTGGGGAGAATACGCAGTATTTT. Its protein product is CASSKDTNTGENTQYF.